A single T cell receptor (beta chain) is shown here with its context. Its target is not known. The protocol was immunoSEQ multiplex PCR, while the TCRdb copy is restricted to in-frame clones and leaves out a portion. Of around 340,000 clones listed, about 86% are singletons. Treatment indicated: 15 to 20 received Ad26.COV2.S at low or high dose, single or two shots; roughly five received placebo; per-sample allocation not given. Specimen acquisition occurred on day 63 following the initial vaccine or placebo injection. It was Wuhan-strain SARS-CoV-2 spike that the Ad26 vaccine vector expressed. The data originate from a study of Ad26.COV2.S vaccination and SARS-CoV-2 variants. Study information: Once or twice, 56 days apart, Ad26.COV2.S was delivered intramuscularly.

CDR1 ENHRY and CDR2 SYGVKD come from the germline V gene. Trimming shortened V by 0 bases and J by 1 base, and 8 bases separated the two germline ends. This CDR3 spans 15 amino acids. Study-level results: Breadth, reportedly substantial, characterized the spike-specific CD8+ and CD4+ T cell responses after vaccination. Vaccinees displayed broader spike-specific TCR repertoires than placebo recipients.

The receptor was derived from a person aged 18 to 65 who received the Ad26.COV2.S COVID-19 vaccine or a placebo. The V and J genes are TRBV10-3 and TRBJ2-3; D is uncertain. The sample consisted of peripheral blood, taken in a trial of Ad26.COV2.S vaccine versus placebo. The CDR3 here is CAISESMTRTDTQYF. CDR3 nucleotide sequence: TGTGCCATCAGTGAGTCGATGACACGCACAGATACGCAGTATTTT.